A single sample is the source of the 13 T cell receptor beta chains below, sequenced in a study of OX40 agonist ivuxolimab in advanced cancers. Receptor libraries were prepared by the immunoSEQ multiplex PCR assay. TCRdb retrieved this table from immuneACCESS and kept in-frame rearrangements only. Not all clones are present; in checked studies, unresolved V genes account for under half, and no reason is known for the remainder. The sample table shows tens of thousands of clones, and 92% are seen once. Of the sample, approximately 0.62% is held by the ten largest clones. Here the sequenced sample was CD4+ or CD8+ T cells sorted from blood, taken in a trial of the OX40 agonist ivuxolimab. Every receptor here comes from an adult with an advanced solid tumor such as melanoma, head and neck, liver or kidney cancer.

The chain uses TRBV19 and TRBJ1-3; the D gene is possibly TRBD1 (6 bases). Germline assignment: CDR1 LNHDA and CDR2 SQIVND (reference sequence). Trimming cost V 3 bases and J 4 bases, with 7 bases left between them. CDR3 length: 13 amino acids. CDR3 DNA: TGTGCCAGTAGTATCGGGACAGGAAACACCATATATTTT. Translated: CASSIGTGNTIYF.

The chain carries TRBV2 and TRBJ2-1; TRBD1 agrees at 7 bases. The length of the CDR3 is 18 residues. Unmatched junction bases numbered 14, after V lost 3 bases and J lost 3 bases. The germline V gene encodes CDR1 SNHLY and CDR2 FYNNEI. The CDR3 protein is CASSERTGVMGIYNEQFF. CDR3 DNA: TGTGCCAGCAGTGAGCGCACAGGGGTAATGGGCATCTACAATGAGCAGTTCTTC.

The rearrangement links TRBV30 to TRBJ2-3; D may be TRBD2 (6 bases). This CDR3 is 15 amino acids long. The V gene lost 2 bases and the J gene lost 4 bases, with 16 bases spanning the gap. Per germline, CDR1 GTSNPN and CDR2 SVGIG (reference sequence). The CDR3 loop reads CAWSSGDRRADTQYF. CDR3 bases: TGTGCCTGGAGTTCGGGGGACCGCCGCGCAGATACGCAGTATTTT.

V usage is TRBV30 and J usage is TRBJ1-3, with D possibly matching TRBD1 (6 bases). Looked up from germline, CDR1 is GTSNPN and CDR2 is SVGIG (reference sequence). The CDR3 runs 16 residues. V lost 0 bases and J lost 4, with 16 bases in between. The CDR3 DNA is TGTGCCTGGAGTGTTACAGGGAGTGTTGCCGGAAACACCATATATTTT. Its translation is CAWSVTGSVAGNTIYF.

The chain carries TRBV9 and TRBJ2-3; 7 positions match TRBD1. Trimming took 1 base from V and 0 from J; bases not matched to a gene: 5. Germline V lookup: CDR1 SGDLS, CDR2 YYNGEE. The CDR3 is made up of 16 amino acids. The CDR3 DNA reads TGTGCCAGCAGCGTACAGGGACAGTCTAGCACAGATACGCAGTATTTT. Residues: CASSVQGQSSTDTQYF.

The V and J genes are TRBV6-1 and TRBJ1-6, with TRBD1 as a possible D gene (5 bases). This CDR3 has 15 amino acids. The V end lost 7 bases, the J end lost 6 bases, and 16 bases lay between the germline ends. Germline CDR1 and CDR2: MNHNS and SASEGT. The CDR3 region is CASIPGSGVNSPLHF. CDR3 sequence (DNA): TGTGCCAGCATTCCCGGATCGGGGGTTAATTCACCCCTCCACTTT.

The chain combines TRBV7-3 with TRBJ2-3, with 11 positions matching TRBD2. The CDR3 extends over 16 amino acids. V lost 1 base to trimming and J lost 2 bases; unmatched junction nucleotides: 2. Germline V gives CDR1 SGHTA, CDR2 FQGTGA. The CDR3 nucleotides are TGTGCCAGCAGCTTAATAGCGGGGGGGAACACAGATACGCAGTATTTT. Its translation: CASSLIAGGNTDTQYF.

The chain couples TRBV2 to TRBJ1-4; TRBD1 matches at 8 bases. Trimming removed 3 bases from V and 5 bases from J; junction bases left unmatched: 2. The germline gives CDR1 SNHLY, CDR2 FYNNEI. The CDR3 loop spans 14 amino acids. In nucleotides, the CDR3 is TGTGCCAGCAGTGAGAGACAGGGGAATGAAAAACTGTTTTTT. It translates to CASSERQGNEKLFF.

The CDR3 coding sequence is TGTGCCAGCAGCCCCGGCGGACAGGGGGCGTTGTATGGCTACACCTTC. Translating gives CASSPGGQGALYGYTF. The chain employs TRBV6-4 and TRBJ1-2, with 11 bases matching TRBD1. Losses at the gene ends were 6 bases for V and 5 bases for J; bases not matched to a gene: 11. The CDR3 extends over 16 amino acids. The germline V gene has CDR1 MRHNA and CDR2 SNTAGT.

A remark on this clone: The same CDR3 also results from other DNA sequences found in this sample. The V call is TRBV2, the J call TRBJ1-2, with D uncertain. V lost 1 base and J 3 bases, leaving 9 bases between the germline ends. The CDR3 length is 14 residues. Germline CDR1 SNHLY, CDR2 FYNNEI. The CDR3 DNA reads as TGTGCCAGCAGTGAAGTGGGATTTCACTATGGCTACACCTTC. Its translation is CASSEVGFHYGYTF.

This chain uses TRBV11-1 with TRBJ2-7; D remains ambiguous. The germline V gene encodes CDR1 SGHAT and CDR2 FQDESV (reference sequence). The V end was cut by 3 bases, the J end by 0 bases, with 9 bases between. The CDR3 consists of 14 residues. The CDR3 region has the DNA TGTGCCAGCAGCTTTAGGACCGACTCCTACGAGCAGTACTTC. This encodes CASSFRTDSYEQYF.

V and J are TRBV15 and TRBJ2-1, with no clear D. Between the trimmed V and J ends, which lost 0 bases and 5 bases, there was a span of 5 bases. Germline CDR1 reads LNHNV; CDR2 reads YYDKDF (reference sequence). CDR3 size: 13 residues. CDR3 coding DNA: TGTGCCACCAGCAGAGATAAGGACAATGAGCAGTTCTTC. It codes for CATSRDKDNEQFF. Looking up the rest from reference TRBV15 and TRBJ2-1 gives the full variable domain: DAMVIQNPRYQVTQFGKPVTLSCSQTLNHNVMYWYQQKSSQAPKLLFHYYDKDFNNEADTPDNFQSRRPNTSFCFLDIRSPGLGDTAMYLCATSRDKDNEQFFGPGTRLTVL.

This sequence joins TRBV10-3 and TRBJ2-7; D is uncertain. The germline V gene encodes CDR1 ENHRY and CDR2 SYGVKD. This CDR3 has 14 amino acids. Between the trimmed V and J ends, which lost 4 bases and 2 bases, there was a span of 12 bases. The CDR3 region has the DNA TGTGCCATCAGTGCGACCGGCGGCGCCTACGAGCAGTACTTC. Encoded protein: CAISATGGAYEQYF.